This TCR beta chain appears in the sequencing data of a study of blood T cell repertoires in COVID-19. Across the whole study: Sites in the United States, Italy and Spain provided acute and convalescent COVID-19 samples.

Original data processing: For nucleated cells, counts were estimated from reference gene primer amplification. The method was immunoSEQ multiplex PCR; TCRdb's version includes in-frame clones alone and lacks a portion of them. The DNA was the basis for D and trimming; V, J and clone size are from that table. Altogether about 190,000 clones are present, 70% to 85% being singletons, with the ten largest covering 9.5% to 15%. Germline CDR1 and CDR2: SGHTA and FQGNSA. The CDR3 length is 18 residues. J lost 12 bases, V lost 3 bases, and 18 bases had no gene match. This rearrangement joins TRBV7-2 to TRBJ2-1; 12 bases agree with TRBD2. The source is a woman in her forties or fifties with acute or convalescent COVID-19. Sequenced: peripheral blood. The chain's CDR3 is CASSFFLAGGPGDGGQFF. The DNA for the CDR3 is TGTGCCAGCAGCTTTTTTCTAGCGGGGGGGCCGGGAGATGGCGGGCAGTTCTTC.